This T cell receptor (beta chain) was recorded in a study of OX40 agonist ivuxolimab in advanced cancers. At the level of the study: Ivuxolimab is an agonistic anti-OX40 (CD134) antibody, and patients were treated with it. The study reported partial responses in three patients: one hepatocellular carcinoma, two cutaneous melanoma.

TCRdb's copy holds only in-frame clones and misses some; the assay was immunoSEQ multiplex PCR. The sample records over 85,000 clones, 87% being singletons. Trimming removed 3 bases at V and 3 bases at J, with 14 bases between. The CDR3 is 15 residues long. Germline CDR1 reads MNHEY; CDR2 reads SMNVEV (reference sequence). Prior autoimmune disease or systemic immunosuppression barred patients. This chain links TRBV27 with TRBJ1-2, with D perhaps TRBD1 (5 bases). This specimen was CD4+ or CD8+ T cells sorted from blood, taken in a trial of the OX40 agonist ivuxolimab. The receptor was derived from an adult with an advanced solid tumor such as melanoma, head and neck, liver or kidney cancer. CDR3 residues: CASSFSSGRHYGYTF. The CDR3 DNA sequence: TGTGCCAGCAGTTTTTCATCGGGGCGGCACTATGGCTACACCTTC.